What follows are 28 T cell receptor beta chains derived from one specimen sequenced in a study of response to subunit inactivated influenza vaccine. TCRdb used MiXCR to reprocess the RT-PCR reads, holding one entry per CDR3 protein. The data hold hundreds of thousands of distinct CDR3 sequences, with about 15% observed a single time. The starting material was PBMCs from blood, obtained approximately 12 days after vaccination. Source of these receptors: a man aged 50 or older who received an inactivated influenza vaccine.

In this sample, this clonotype turned up many times. J is TRBJ2-1 and V is TRBV5-1; TRBD2 matches at 10 bases. V lost 5 bases to trimming and J lost 4 bases; unmatched junction nucleotides: 3. Germline-derived CDR1 and CDR2 are SGHRS and YFSETQ. The CDR3 has 14 amino acids. The CDR3 reads CASRLAGAYNEQFF. In DNA form, the CDR3 reads TGCGCCAGCAGGCTAGCGGGAGCTTACAATGAGCAGTTCTTC.

Of note for this clonotype: A much larger clone differs from this one at a single base, so this may be a read error. V usage is TRBV27 and J usage is TRBJ2-7; D might be TRBD1 (5 bases). The CDR3 has 14 amino acids. Per germline, CDR1 MNHEY and CDR2 SMNVEV (reference sequence). The CDR3 DNA reads as TGTGCCAGCTGTTTAAGAAGGGGCTCTTACGAGCAGTACTTC. Translation gives CASCLRRGSYEQYF.

Only a few counts were recorded for this clonotype. The rearrangement links TRBV20-1 to TRBJ1-6; D gene ambiguous. V lost 3 bases, J lost 5 bases, and 14 bases lay in between. The CDR3 extends over 15 amino acids. Per germline, CDR1 DFQATT and CDR2 SNEGSKA (reference sequence). The CDR3 region is CSARSGRINNSPLHF. The CDR3, as DNA: TGCAGTGCTAGGTCTGGACGGATCAATAATTCACCCCTCCACTTT.

This rearrangement joins TRBV6-2 or TRBV6-3 to TRBJ1-1, with 9 bases identical to TRBD1. The ends lost 2 bases at V and 0 bases at J; junction bases unmatched: 10. Germline V gives CDR1 MNHEY, CDR2 SVGEGT. The CDR3 sequence is 18 residues long. In nucleotides, the CDR3 is TGTGCCAGCAGTTACCCACCGACAGGGGGGACTTTGAACACTGAAGCTTTCTTT. Its translation: CASSYPPTGGTLNTEAFF.

The rearrangement links TRBV28 to TRBJ2-1; 10 bases fit TRBD1. J was trimmed by 15 bases and V by 6 bases; bases with no gene match: 5. CDR1 is MDHEN and CDR2 is SYDVKM in the germline V gene. This CDR3 has 11 residues. As DNA, the CDR3 is TGTGCCAGCAGCCCGGGACAGGGGCCGTTCTTC. Its translation is CASSPGQGPFF. The whole variable domain, filled in from reference TRBV28 and TRBJ2-1, reads DVKVTQSSRYLVKRTGEKVFLECVQDMDHENMFWYRQDPGLGLRLIYFSYDVKMKEKGDIPEGYSVSREKKERFSLILESASTNQTSMYLCASSPGQGPFFGPGTRLTVL.

This clonotype was seen a few times. The chain recombines TRBV6-1 with TRBJ2-1; D call uncertain. V dropped 5 bases and J dropped 7 bases, with 15 bases sitting between them. CDR3 size: 14 residues. CDR1 MNHNS and CDR2 SASEGT come from the germline V gene. The DNA of the CDR3 is TGTGCCAGCAGTCCCCAGGACCTTAGGAATGAGCAGTTCTTC. Protein: CASSPQDLRNEQFF.

Only a few counts were recorded for this clonotype. This CDR3 reads CASSPRAGYEKLFF. Here the CDR3 DNA reads TGCGCCAGCAGCCCGAGGGCAGGGTATGAAAAACTGTTTTTT. The V gene is TRBV5-1, the J gene TRBJ1-4, with TRBD1 as a possible D gene (5 bases). There are 14 residues in the CDR3. Germline V gives CDR1 SGHRS, CDR2 YFSETQ. Trimming left V 4 bases short and J 6 bases short, with 13 bases between.

This clonotype was detected many times. V is TRBV12-3 or TRBV12-4 and J is TRBJ2-7, with D maybe TRBD1 (6 bases). The V end lost 3 bases, the J end lost 4 bases, and 10 bases lay between the germline ends. The CDR3 spans 13 residues. The CDR3 DNA is TGTGCCAGCAGTTTCCAACAGGGTTACGAGCAGTACTTC. This encodes CASSFQQGYEQYF.

This clonotype showed up just a few times. The V and J genes are TRBV5-4 and TRBJ2-3; 9 bases map to TRBD2. Per the germline V gene, CDR1 is SGHNT and CDR2 is YYREEE (reference sequence). V dropped 0 bases and J dropped 2; count of bases not matched to a gene: 4. The CDR3 has 16 amino acids. CDR3 residues: CASSLAAGGTTDTQYF. The CDR3 DNA reads as TGTGCCAGCAGCTTGGCTGCGGGAGGGACCACAGATACGCAGTATTTT. The whole variable domain, remainder taken from reference TRBV5-4 and TRBJ2-3, is ETGVTQSPTHLIKTRGQQVTLRCSSQSGHNTVSWYQQALGQGPQFIFQYYREEENGRGNFPPRFSGLQFPNYSSELNVNALELDDSALYLCASSLAAGGTTDTQYFGPGTRLTVL.

This clonotype occurred a few times. The V call is TRBV20-1, the J call TRBJ2-1; 10 positions match TRBD2. Per germline, CDR1 DFQATT and CDR2 SNEGSKA (reference sequence). This CDR3 spans 17 amino acids. V shed 6 bases and J 2 bases; nucleotides not matched to a gene: 13. The CDR3 coding sequence is TGCAGTGCGAACCCTCTTAGCGGGAGGAAACCCTACAATGAGCAGTTCTTC. It encodes CSANPLSGRKPYNEQFF.

This clonotype was counted only a few times. The V call is TRBV9, the J call TRBJ2-3; D remains unclear. Germline loops: CDR1 SGDLS, CDR2 YYNGEE. Trimming removed 0 bases at V and 0 bases at J, with 11 bases between. This CDR3 region has 16 residues. CDR3 region: CASSVVALESTDTQYF. In nucleotides, the CDR3 is TGTGCCAGCAGCGTAGTAGCTCTAGAAAGCACAGATACGCAGTATTTT.

The chain links TRBV27 to TRBJ2-1; D might be TRBD1 (6 bases). CDR3 length equals 15 residues. CDR1 and CDR2 (germline): MNHEY, SMNVEV (reference sequence). V was pared by 5 bases and J by 6 bases, with 17 bases between. The CDR3 DNA reads as TGTGCCAGCAGTCTAGCAGGCAGGGGCAGCAATGAGCAGTTCTTC. It is translated as CASSLAGRGSNEQFF.

V is TRBV6-2 or TRBV6-3 and J is TRBJ2-6; D unclear. V was pared by 6 bases and J by 0 bases, with 15 bases between. This CDR3 has 17 residues. Germline loops: CDR1 MNHEY, CDR2 SVGEGT. CDR3 protein: CASSDPGMSSGANVLTF. DNA of the CDR3: TGTGCCAGCAGCGACCCGGGTATGAGCTCTGGGGCCAACGTCCTGACTTTC.

This rearrangement joins TRBV20-1 to TRBJ2-7, with TRBD2 as a possible D gene (6 bases). In germline, CDR1 is DFQATT, CDR2 SNEGSKA (reference sequence). The CDR3 consists of 14 residues. Trimming stripped 7 bases from V and 3 bases from J, with 19 bases between. The CDR3 region is CSGQREGRGYEQYF. The CDR3 DNA reads as TGCAGTGGCCAGCGCGAAGGGCGGGGCTACGAGCAGTACTTC.

This clonotype occurred a few times. The chain combines TRBV7-9 with TRBJ2-3, with 12 bases identical to TRBD2. Trimming removed 5 bases from V and 2 bases from J; junction bases left unmatched: 5. The CDR3 extends over 16 amino acids. Looked up from germline, CDR1 is SEHNR and CDR2 is FQNEAQ (reference sequence). In DNA, the CDR3 is TGTGCCAGCAGCACCGGGACTAGCGGGCTCACAGATACGCAGTATTTT. It codes for CASSTGTSGLTDTQYF.

This clonotype was seen a few times. The rearrangement joins TRBV21-1 to TRBJ2-3; the table's D gene call, TRBD2, was not cross checked with the DNA. TRBV21-1 is reported as a pseudogene. This CDR3 comprises 17 residues. The CDR3 DNA is TGTGCCAGCAGCAAAGGGGAGTTAGCGGGAGGCACAGATACGCAGTATTTT. Translating it yields CASSKGELAGGTDTQYF.

Only a few counts were recorded for this clonotype. The rearrangement joins TRBV4-3 to TRBJ2-3, with D unresolved. The V gene's germline CDR1 is LGHNA and CDR2 YSLEER. The CDR3 is 15 residues long. V lost 0 bases to trimming and J lost 2 bases, with 9 bases between them. This chain's CDR3 is CASSQDSSDTDTQYF. The DNA for the CDR3 is TGCGCCAGCAGCCAAGATTCAAGCGACACAGATACGCAGTATTTT.

This chain joins TRBV12-3 or TRBV12-4 and TRBJ2-1, with 11 positions matching TRBD2. V gave up 7 bases and J gave up 0 bases; unmatched junction bases: 8. The CDR3 totals 17 residues. The CDR3 sequence: CASKGSGRADSYNEQFF. The CDR3 DNA reads TGTGCCAGCAAAGGTAGCGGGAGGGCCGACTCCTACAATGAGCAGTTCTTC.

The table lists this clonotype with a count of one. The junction departs from the called germline gene at one end, perhaps through a read error. V and J are TRBV7-9 and TRBJ2-5; D unresolved. The CDR3 extends over 10 amino acids. Germline CDR1 is SEHNR and CDR2 is FQNEAQ (reference sequence). The CDR3 sequence: CASSLVLSSF. CDR3 DNA: TGTGCCAGCAGCTTAGTCCTCTCCAGCTTC. Drawing the rest from reference TRBV7-9 and TRBJ2-5, the complete variable domain is DTGVSQNPRHKITKRGQNVTFRCDPISEHNRLYWYRQTLGQGPEFLTYFQNEAQLEKSRLLSDRFSAERPKGSFSTLEIQRTEQGDSAMYLCASSLVLSSFGPGTRLLVL.

Here the CDR3 reads CASSQLGRREQYF. In DNA form, the CDR3 reads TGTGCCAGCAGCCAACTTGGACGTCGCGAGCAGTACTTC. This chain connects TRBV14 to TRBJ2-7; no firm D call. This CDR3 is built from 13 residues. Trimming took 2 bases from V and 6 from J, leaving 11 bases between them. Germline V gives CDR1 SGHDN, CDR2 FVKESK.

This sequence joins TRBV10-3 and TRBJ2-5, with 7 bases fitting TRBD2. With 11 bases clipped from V and 1 base from J, the junction kept 7 bases outside the gene matches. The CDR3 runs to 13 residues. Germline CDR1 ENHRY, CDR2 SYGVKD. CDR3 nucleotides: TGTGCCGCGGCCAGCGGGGTCCAAGAGACCCAGTACTTC. Translated: CAAASGVQETQYF.

The V and J genes are TRBV5-4 and TRBJ2-7; possible D gene TRBD1, 6 bases. The CDR3 has 14 residues. CDR1 and CDR2 from the germline V gene are SGHNT and YYREEE (reference sequence). Trimming shortened V by 4 bases and J by 2 bases, and 13 bases separated the two germline ends. The CDR3 nucleotides read TGTGCCAGCAGCCCACAGGGTTCTCCCTACGAGCAGTACTTC. As protein: CASSPQGSPYEQYF.

The chain links TRBV12-3 or TRBV12-4 to TRBJ2-3, with D possibly matching TRBD2 (5 bases). The germline V and J ends were trimmed by 6 bases and 4 bases, with 8 bases remaining between them. The CDR3 extends over 12 amino acids. CDR3 protein: CASSRAADTQYF. In nucleotides, the CDR3 is TGTGCCAGCAGCCGAGCGGCAGATACGCAGTATTTT.

The genes are TRBV29-1 and TRBJ1-1; weak D call: TRBD1 (5 bases). The V and J ends lost 6 bases and 11 bases respectively, with 16 bases between them. This CDR3 comprises 11 residues. Germline CDR1 reads SQVTM; CDR2 reads ANQGSEA. The CDR3 is CSVDWTFDAFF. CDR3 nucleotide sequence: TGCAGCGTGGATTGGACATTTGACGCTTTCTTT.

V is TRBV4-3 and J is TRBJ2-1; D perhaps matches TRBD2 (5 bases). CDR1 and CDR2 (germline): LGHNA, YSLEER. The CDR3 covers 16 residues. The V end lost 2 bases, the J end lost 4 bases, and 15 bases lay between the germline ends. The CDR3 DNA reads TGCGCCAGCAGCCAATTAGGCCCGGGAAGGTACAATGAGCAGTTCTTC. Translation: CASSQLGPGRYNEQFF.

This clonotype turned up a few times. The V call is TRBV6-6, the J call TRBJ1-6; perhaps TRBD1 as D (5 bases). CDR1 MNHNY and CDR2 SVGAGI come from the germline V gene (reference sequence). V was trimmed by 7 bases and J by 10 bases, leaving 8 bases between them. The CDR3 totals 11 residues. The CDR3 sequence is CASTRGSPLHF. For the CDR3, the DNA is TGTGCCAGCACCCGGGGGTCACCCCTCCACTTT.

The rearrangement links TRBV18 to TRBJ2-3, with 11 positions matching TRBD1. Germline assignment: CDR1 KGHSH and CDR2 LQKENI. With 3 bases clipped from V and 7 bases from J, the junction kept 6 bases outside the gene matches. This CDR3 has 15 residues. The CDR3 protein is CASSPGTGGSNTQYF. CDR3 DNA: TGTGCCAGCTCACCGGGGACAGGGGGTTCGAATACGCAGTATTTT.

The rearrangement uses TRBV4-1 and TRBJ2-7; a weak D match, TRBD1 (6 bases). Germline V gene lookup returns CDR1 MGHRA and CDR2 YSYEKL. The V and J ends lost 1 base and 6 bases respectively, with 10 bases between them. There are 13 residues in the CDR3. This CDR3 is CASSQVGRGEQYF. CDR3 coding DNA: TGCGCCAGCAGCCAAGTCGGCAGGGGCGAGCAGTACTTC.